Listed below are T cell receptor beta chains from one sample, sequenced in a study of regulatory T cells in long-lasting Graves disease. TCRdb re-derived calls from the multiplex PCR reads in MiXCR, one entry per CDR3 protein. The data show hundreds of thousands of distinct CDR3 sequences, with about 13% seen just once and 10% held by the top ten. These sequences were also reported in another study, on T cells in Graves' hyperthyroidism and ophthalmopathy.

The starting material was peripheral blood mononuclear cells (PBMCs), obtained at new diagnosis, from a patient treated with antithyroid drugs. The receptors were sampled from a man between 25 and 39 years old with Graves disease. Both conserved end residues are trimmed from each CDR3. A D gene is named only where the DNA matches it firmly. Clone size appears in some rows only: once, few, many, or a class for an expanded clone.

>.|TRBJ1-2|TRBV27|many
ASSFISGGWYGYT
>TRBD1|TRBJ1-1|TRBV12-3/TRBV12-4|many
ASSYPRGQMNTEAF
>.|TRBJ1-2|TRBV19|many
ASSMVQFGYT
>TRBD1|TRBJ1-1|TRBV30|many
AWRAPGQGAEAF
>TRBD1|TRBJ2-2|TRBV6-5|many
ASSFWTGGENTGELF
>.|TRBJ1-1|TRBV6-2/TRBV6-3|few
ASTIPTGPVAMNTEAF
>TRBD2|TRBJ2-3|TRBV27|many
ASSFGTSGRSLSDTQY
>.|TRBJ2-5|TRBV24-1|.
ATSDWATAQY
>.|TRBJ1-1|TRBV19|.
ASSMGTGRDTEAF
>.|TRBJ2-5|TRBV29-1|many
SVDHSLKGTQY
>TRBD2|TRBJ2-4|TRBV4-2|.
ASSQDGPGGTKNIQY
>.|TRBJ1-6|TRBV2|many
ASRAAQNSPLH
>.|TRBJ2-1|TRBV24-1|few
ATSDQRQTYNEQF
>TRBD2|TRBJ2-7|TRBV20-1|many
SVTRRGSVYEQY
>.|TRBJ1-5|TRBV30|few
AWSASVNQPQH
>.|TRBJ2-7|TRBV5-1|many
ASSFGPGEYEQY
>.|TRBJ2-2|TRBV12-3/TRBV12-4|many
ANPYRRTGELF
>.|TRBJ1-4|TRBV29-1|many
SVGGEATNEKLF
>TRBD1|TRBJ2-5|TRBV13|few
ASSPSTGTGN
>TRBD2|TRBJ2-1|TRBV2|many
ATPVRTTSGRDEQF
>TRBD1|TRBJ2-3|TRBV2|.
ASSMTGQGELTDTQY
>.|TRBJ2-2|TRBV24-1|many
ATSDLRHSSGTGELF
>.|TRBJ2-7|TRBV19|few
ASSIGLEGSSYEQY
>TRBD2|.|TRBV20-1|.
SARLLAGGYEQY
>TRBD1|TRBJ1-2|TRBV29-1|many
SAGTALNYGYT
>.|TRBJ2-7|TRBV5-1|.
ASSPRGRENEQY
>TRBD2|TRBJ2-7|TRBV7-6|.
ASSQKAGGPYEQY
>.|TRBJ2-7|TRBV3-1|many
ASSPPFRQDYEQY
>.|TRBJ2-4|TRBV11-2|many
ASSFGSEGPKNIQY
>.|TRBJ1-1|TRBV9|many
ASSVGAGVNTEAF
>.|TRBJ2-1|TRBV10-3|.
AISESVNEQF
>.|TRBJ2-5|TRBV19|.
ASSWRYQETQY
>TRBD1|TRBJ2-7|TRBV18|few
ASSPTGGGYEQY
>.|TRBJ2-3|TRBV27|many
ASNLRGRSTDTQY
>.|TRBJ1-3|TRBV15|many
ATSRDREIGNTIY
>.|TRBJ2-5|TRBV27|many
ASSLSLALQETQY
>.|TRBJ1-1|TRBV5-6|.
ASSLGQQTEAF
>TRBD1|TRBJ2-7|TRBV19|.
ASRPALGQTYEQY
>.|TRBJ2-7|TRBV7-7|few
ASSLTPDYEQY
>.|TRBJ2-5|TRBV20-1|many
SARVWGETQY
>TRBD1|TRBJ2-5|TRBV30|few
AWSVGTATQETQY
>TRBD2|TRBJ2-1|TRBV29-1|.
SAQLAGGSYEQF
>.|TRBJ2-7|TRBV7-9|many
ASSARGDVYEQY
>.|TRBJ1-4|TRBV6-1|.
ASRLKPQGGEKLF
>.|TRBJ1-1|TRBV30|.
AQRGGSMNTEAF
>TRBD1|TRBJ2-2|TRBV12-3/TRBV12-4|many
ASSLLRGQGHTGELF